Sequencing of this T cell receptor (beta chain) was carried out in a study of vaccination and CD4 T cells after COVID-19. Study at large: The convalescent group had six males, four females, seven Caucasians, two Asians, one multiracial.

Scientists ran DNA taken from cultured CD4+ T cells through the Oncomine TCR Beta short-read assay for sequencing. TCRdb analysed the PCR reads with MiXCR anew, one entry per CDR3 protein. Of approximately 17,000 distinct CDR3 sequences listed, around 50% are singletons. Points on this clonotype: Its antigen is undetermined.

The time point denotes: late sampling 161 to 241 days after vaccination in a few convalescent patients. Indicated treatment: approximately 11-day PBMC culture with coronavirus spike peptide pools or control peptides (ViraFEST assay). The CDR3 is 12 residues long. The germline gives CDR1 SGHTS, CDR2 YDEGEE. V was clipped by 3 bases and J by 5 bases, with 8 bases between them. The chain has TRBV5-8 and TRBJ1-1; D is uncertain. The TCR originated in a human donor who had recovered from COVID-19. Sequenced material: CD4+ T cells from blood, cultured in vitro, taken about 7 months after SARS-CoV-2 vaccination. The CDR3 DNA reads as TGTGCCAGCAGCTGGACGGGGACTGAAGCTTTCTTT. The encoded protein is CASSWTGTEAFF.